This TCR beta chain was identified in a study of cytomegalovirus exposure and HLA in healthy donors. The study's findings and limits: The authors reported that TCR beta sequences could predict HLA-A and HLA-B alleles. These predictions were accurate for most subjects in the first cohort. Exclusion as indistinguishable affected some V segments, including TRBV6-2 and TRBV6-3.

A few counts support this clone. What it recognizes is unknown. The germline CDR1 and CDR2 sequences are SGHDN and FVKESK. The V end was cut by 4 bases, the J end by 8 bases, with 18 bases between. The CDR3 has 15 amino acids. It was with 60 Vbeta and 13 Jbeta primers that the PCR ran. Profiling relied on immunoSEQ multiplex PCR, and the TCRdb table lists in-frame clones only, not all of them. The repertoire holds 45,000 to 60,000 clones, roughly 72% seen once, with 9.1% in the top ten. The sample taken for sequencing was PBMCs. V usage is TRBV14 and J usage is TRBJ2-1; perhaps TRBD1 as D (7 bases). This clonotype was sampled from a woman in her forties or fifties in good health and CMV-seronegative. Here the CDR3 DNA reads TGTGCCAGCAGCCTGGGCGGGACAGTCGTTGATGAGCAGTTCTTC. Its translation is CASSLGGTVVDEQFF.